The subject of this entry is one T cell receptor beta chain. The data originate from a study of CD8 T cells in Susac syndrome. Random hexamers served to reverse transcribe roughly 0.45 to 1 ug RNA. Via MiXCR, TCRdb re-called the immunoSEQ multiplex PCR reads, giving one row per CDR3 protein. This repertoire shows under 350,000 distinct CDR3 sequences, roughly 94% found once; its top ten account for around 0.07%. Germline V gene data show CDR1 as SGHTA and CDR2 as FQGNSA. Trimming took off 1 base at V and 2 bases at J, with 8 bases between the two ends. This CDR3 is built from 14 residues. Sequenced input: CD4+ T cells from PBMCs. The sequence was obtained from a human donor with multiple sclerosis. The chain uses TRBV7-2 and TRBJ2-5; D unresolved. The CDR3 loop reads CASSLGMGQETQYF. The CDR3 DNA reads TGTGCCAGCAGCTTAGGGATGGGGCAAGAGACCCAGTACTTC.